Below, 32 T cell receptor beta chains from the same sample are listed, as sequenced in a study of blood T cells in healthy people across ages. Together with a sample-barcoded 5' primer, a J-beta primer mix was included in a second PCR lasting roughly 6 to 12 cycles. MiXCR was run by TCRdb on the 5' RACE reads, yielding one entry per CDR3 protein. The sample carries around 990,000 distinct CDR3 sequences, roughly 24% recorded once. This same sample was also part of a study on T cells of mothers and their children.

The sequenced sample consisted of blood. Source of these receptors: a girl aged 2 to 9 in good health.

This clonotype was seen more than once but under ten times. In DNA form, the CDR3 reads TGCAGCGTGGGGGGGAGGACAGGGATTACTGAAGCTTTCTTT. Protein: CSVGGRTGITEAFF. This chain links TRBV29-1 with TRBJ1-1, with 8 bases lining up with TRBD1. This CDR3 has 14 amino acids. Trimming cost V 6 bases and J 5 bases; bases outside gene matches: 11. Germline values: CDR1 SQVTM, CDR2 ANQGSEA. The full variable domain, its missing parts supplied by reference TRBV29-1 and TRBJ1-1, is SAVISQKPSRDICQRGTSLTIQCQVDSQVTMMFWYRQQPGQSLTLIATANQGSEATYESGFVIDKFPISRPNLTFSTLTVSNMSPEDSSIYLCSVGGRTGITEAFFGQGTRLTVV.

This clonotype was seen more than once but under ten times. The chain joins TRBV7-4 to TRBJ1-5, with unresolved D. Germline CDR1 and CDR2: SGHVT and SQSDAQ. This CDR3 has 15 residues. Trimming took 1 base from V and 0 from J, leaving 7 bases between them. The CDR3 nucleotides are TGTGCCAGCAGCTTAGTTAAGCATAGCAATCAGCCCCAGCATTTT. It specifies CASSLVKHSNQPQHF. The entire variable domain, with the rest obtained from reference TRBV7-4 and TRBJ1-5, is as follows: GAGVSQSPRYKVAKRGRDVALRCDSISGHVTLYWYRQTLGQGSEVLTYSQSDAQRDKSGRPSGRFSAERPERSVSTLKIQRTEQGDSAVYLCASSLVKHSNQPQHFGDGTRLSIL.

V usage is TRBV4-2 and J usage is TRBJ1-5, with D perhaps matching TRBD1 (6 bases). CDR3 size: 14 residues. V lost 5 bases and J lost 3, with 11 bases in between. CDR1 is LGHNA, CDR2 YNFKEQ, per germline. CDR3 bases: TGTGCCAGCAGCTCTTCAGGGGACAATCAGCCCCAGCATTTT. The encoded protein is CASSSSGDNQPQHF.

There are a few counts of this clonotype. The J gene is TRBJ1-2, the V gene TRBV7-4; no definite D call. The germline gives CDR1 SGHVT, CDR2 SQSDAQ. This CDR3 has 14 amino acids. Between the trimmed V and J ends, which lost 6 bases and 3 bases, there was a span of 14 bases. DNA for the CDR3: TGTGCCAGCAGTAGAAGAGGCCATCACTATGGCTACACCTTC. It encodes CASSRRGHHYGYTF.

This clonotype was seen more than once but under ten times. This sequence joins TRBV6-8 and TRBJ1-5; TRBD1 agrees at 7 bases. V lost 6 bases to trimming and J lost 6 bases; unmatched junction nucleotides: 11. The CDR3 has 15 residues. Germline V gene data show CDR1 as MNHGY and CDR2 as SAAAGT. DNA of the CDR3: TGTGCCAGCAGGACCCGAGGGGGCCGTGGTCAGCCCCAGCATTTT. It encodes CASRTRGGRGQPQHF.

This chain joins TRBV6-5 and TRBJ2-3, with D perhaps TRBD1 (6 bases). This CDR3 comprises 14 residues. Germline values: CDR1 MNHEY, CDR2 SVGAGI. Trimming took off 7 bases at V and 10 bases at J, with 21 bases between the two ends. The CDR3 loop reads CASTTMGASQPQYF. The CDR3 DNA sequence: TGTGCCAGCACCACTATGGGGGCTTCCCAACCGCAGTATTTT.

The chain couples TRBV9 to TRBJ2-3, with D unclear. The germline V gene has CDR1 SGDLS and CDR2 YYNGEE. The CDR3 length is 13 residues. Trimming removed 5 bases at V and 4 bases at J, with 11 bases between. The CDR3, as DNA: TGTGCCAGCAGAGCTGAAGCCTCAGATACGCAGTATTTT. Its protein product is CASRAEASDTQYF.

This chain connects TRBV7-2 to TRBJ2-1; possible D gene TRBD1, 6 bases. The V end lost 0 bases, the J end lost 5 bases, and 14 bases lay between the germline ends. Germline V gives CDR1 SGHTA, CDR2 FQGNSA. The CDR3 is 16 amino acids. The CDR3 DNA is TGTGCCAGCAGCTTAGCAGGAGCAGGGGACGACAATGAGCAGTTCTTC. Translated: CASSLAGAGDDNEQFF.

The chain combines TRBV10-3 with TRBJ2-7; maybe TRBD2 (5 bases). The V and J ends lost 2 bases and 5 bases respectively, with 13 bases between them. In germline, CDR1 is ENHRY, CDR2 SYGVKD. CDR3 length equals 14 residues. The CDR3 coding sequence is TGTGCCATCAGTGAGCGAGACCCGAGGGACGAGCAGTACTTC. It translates to CAISERDPRDEQYF.

The chain is built from TRBV20-1 and TRBJ2-1; 8 bases match TRBD2. Trimming at V came to 0 bases and at J to 0 bases, leaving 4 bases not matched to a gene. The CDR3 extends over 16 amino acids. Germline V CDR1 and CDR2: DFQATT, SNEGSKA (reference sequence). The CDR3 DNA reads as TGCAGTGCTAGAGATTCCGGGGGGGCCTCCTACAATGAGCAGTTCTTC. The encoded protein is CSARDSGGASYNEQFF.

The V and J genes are TRBV11-1 and TRBJ2-1; 7 nucleotides match TRBD2. TRBJ2-7 explains the end of the DNA better; the J call may be wrong. The CDR3 loop spans 18 amino acids. In germline, CDR1 is SGHAT, CDR2 FQDESV (reference sequence). The CDR3 spells CASSLPRTTTSGGYEQYF. The DNA of the CDR3 is TGTGCCAGCAGCTTGCCTCGGACGACTACCTCGGGAGGCTACGAGCAGTACTTC.

There are a few counts of this clonotype. The chain links TRBV28 to TRBJ2-7, with 9 positions matching TRBD2. Trimming took 5 bases from V and 2 from J; bases not matched to a gene: 4. CDR3 length: 14 amino acids. Germline V gene sequence: CDR1 MDHEN, CDR2 SYDVKM. The CDR3 region is CASSTSGRTYEQYF. Written as DNA, the CDR3 is TGTGCCAGCAGTACTAGCGGGCGGACCTACGAGCAGTACTTC.

In this sample, this clonotype turned up a few times. The J gene is TRBJ2-3, the V gene TRBV7-3; 7 nucleotides match TRBD2. V lost 5 bases, J lost 2 bases, and 7 bases stayed unmatched. The CDR3 sequence is 15 residues long. CDR1 is SGHTA, CDR2 FQGTGA, per germline. The CDR3, as DNA: TGTGCCAGCAGCGACGGGACTACAAACACAGATACGCAGTATTTT. Translating it yields CASSDGTTNTDTQYF.

The chain recombines TRBV7-9 with TRBJ1-2, with unresolved D. Looked up from germline, CDR1 is SEHNR and CDR2 is FQNEAQ (reference sequence). Trimming removed 1 base from V and 7 bases from J, with 13 bases in between. The CDR3 has 14 amino acids. This chain's CDR3 is CASSLGGVMVGYTF. The CDR3 region has the DNA TGTGCCAGCAGCTTAGGGGGAGTGATGGTTGGCTACACCTTC.

This chain joins TRBV11-2 and TRBJ2-1; the match to TRBD2 covers 7 bases. The trim removed 0 bases at V and 4 bases at J, leaving 6 bases unmatched. The CDR3 totals 16 residues. Germline CDR1 SGHAT, CDR2 FQNNGV. In DNA form, the CDR3 reads TGTGCCAGCAGCTTAGATTACGGGAGGCTTTACAATGAGCAGTTCTTC. It codes for CASSLDYGRLYNEQFF.

J is TRBJ2-5 and V is TRBV28; D is perhaps TRBD2 (6 bases). CDR1 and CDR2 (germline): MDHEN, SYDVKM. The length of the CDR3 is 13 residues. Trimming removed 4 bases at V and 2 bases at J, with 8 bases between. Here the CDR3 DNA reads TGTGCCAGCAGTTGGCGGGAACAAGAGACCCAGTACTTC. This gives the protein CASSWREQETQYF.

The chain carries TRBV12-5 and TRBJ2-5, with D tentatively TRBD1 (5 bases). The J call may be in error: the DNA end matches TRBJ2-7 better. Germline V CDR1 and CDR2: LGHNT, FRNRAP. This CDR3 is 13 amino acids long. CDR3 nucleotides: TGTGCTAGTGCCCAGACAGACAACTACGAGCAGTACTTC. This encodes CASAQTDNYEQYF.

This clonotype was seen a single time. The gene calls are TRBV5-5 and TRBJ1-1; 7 bases are shared with TRBD1. Per the germline V gene, CDR1 is SGHKS and CDR2 is YYEKEE (reference sequence). The CDR3 extends over 15 amino acids. Germline trimming cut 1 base from V and 2 bases from J; bases unmatched to any gene: 5. CDR3 region: CASSLMGQSNTEAFF. For the CDR3, the DNA is TGTGCCAGCAGCTTGATGGGACAGTCCAACACTGAAGCTTTCTTT.

This clonotype was detected only a few times. V is TRBV12-3 or TRBV12-4 and J is TRBJ1-5, with unresolved D. The CDR3 extends over 14 amino acids. V shed 3 bases and J shed 7 bases, with 13 bases lying between them. This CDR3 reads CASSLWTTGQPQHF. The CDR3, as DNA: TGTGCCAGCAGTTTGTGGACCACGGGGCAGCCCCAGCATTTT.

This clonotype was observed a few times. The J gene is TRBJ1-2, the V gene TRBV7-9; tentatively, D is TRBD1 (6 bases). V lost 1 base, J lost 6 bases, and 12 bases lay in between. The CDR3 length is 14 residues. From germline, CDR1 is SEHNR and CDR2 FQNEAQ (reference sequence). The CDR3 nucleotides read TGTGCCAGCAGCTTAGTGCGGGGGCTTGATGGCTACACCTTC. Protein sequence: CASSLVRGLDGYTF.

The chain recombines TRBV19 with TRBJ1-2; TRBD1 is a possible D gene (6 bases). V was cut by 3 bases and J by 4 bases, with 18 bases left in between. This CDR3 is 16 amino acids long. Germline V gene lookup returns CDR1 LNHDA and CDR2 SQIVND (reference sequence). The CDR3 reads CASSIIAGDSGYGYTF. In nucleotides, the CDR3 is TGTGCCAGTAGTATTATTGCAGGGGATTCTGGCTATGGCTACACCTTC. Filled out from reference TRBV19 and TRBJ1-2, the complete variable domain reads DGGITQSPKYLFRKEGQNVTLSCEQNLNHDAMYWYRQDPGQGLRLIYYSQIVNDFQKGDIAEGYSVSREKKESFPLTVTSAQKNPTAFYLCASSIIAGDSGYGYTFGSGTRLTVV.

In its sample, this clonotype was seen a few times. The CDR3 nucleotides are TGCAGTGCCCCACTCGGGGGTCGCTACGAGCAGTACTTC. It codes for CSAPLGGRYEQYF. The chain employs TRBV20-1 and TRBJ2-7; D might be TRBD2 (6 bases). The CDR3 extends over 13 amino acids. Germline V gene data show CDR1 as DFQATT and CDR2 as SNEGSKA (reference sequence). V shed 6 bases and J shed 3 bases, with 15 bases lying between them.

This clonotype has just a few counts. This sequence joins TRBV4-1 and TRBJ1-6; 8 positions match TRBD1. The CDR3 loop spans 14 amino acids. CDR1 and CDR2 from the germline V gene are MGHRA and YSYEKL. V gave up 1 base and J gave up 10 bases; unmatched junction bases: 3. The CDR3 spells CASSQGRGRSPLHF. Written as DNA, the CDR3 is TGCGCCAGCAGCCAAGGCAGGGGGCGATCACCCCTCCACTTT.

J is TRBJ2-3 and V is TRBV7-2, with D tentatively TRBD2 (6 bases). The CDR3 totals 14 residues. Deletions cut 8 bases from V and 2 bases from J, with 14 bases between. The germline V gene has CDR1 SGHTA and CDR2 FQGNSA. The CDR3 is CASPRGLATDTQYF. In nucleotides, the CDR3 is TGTGCCAGCCCCCGGGGACTTGCCACAGATACGCAGTATTTT.

The rearrangement links TRBV3-1 to TRBJ1-1, with D perhaps matching TRBD1 (5 bases). Trimming left V 8 bases short and J 7 bases short, with 11 bases between. CDR1 is LGHDT and CDR2 is YNNKEL in the germline V gene (reference sequence). The CDR3 is made up of 11 amino acids. The CDR3 reads CASRGANEAFF. The CDR3 DNA is TGTGCCAGCCGGGGCGCGAATGAAGCTTTCTTT.

The chain recombines TRBV29-1 with TRBJ2-4; a possible D gene is TRBD1 (6 bases). The V gene's germline CDR1 is SQVTM and CDR2 ANQGSEA. This CDR3 region has 12 residues. The V end lost 6 bases, the J end lost 8 bases, and 14 bases lay between the germline ends. The CDR3 sequence is CSVTRGIDIQYF. The CDR3 nucleotides are TGCAGCGTCACCAGGGGCATAGACATTCAGTACTTC. Full variable domain (rest looked up from reference TRBV29-1 and TRBJ2-4): SAVISQKPSRDICQRGTSLTIQCQVDSQVTMMFWYRQQPGQSLTLIATANQGSEATYESGFVIDKFPISRPNLTFSTLTVSNMSPEDSSIYLCSVTRGIDIQYFGAGTRLSVL.

This clonotype was seen only a few times. V usage is TRBV2 and J usage is TRBJ1-2; D is unresolved. Trimming removed 2 bases from V and 7 bases from J, with 11 bases in between. The CDR3 consists of 13 residues. Germline assignment: CDR1 SNHLY and CDR2 FYNNEI. Here the CDR3 DNA reads TGTGCCAGCAGTGAACGAGGGCGGAGTGGCTACACCTTC. As protein: CASSERGRSGYTF.

This clonotype showed up just a few times. The rearrangement links TRBV12-3 or TRBV12-4 to TRBJ2-3; the match to TRBD2 covers 12 bases. The V segment lost 2 bases and the J segment 6 bases; nucleotides outside the gene matches: 3. This CDR3 contains 15 residues. As DNA, the CDR3 is TGTGCCAGCAGTTTACTAGCGGGGGGGCTCGATACGCAGTATTTT. Protein sequence: CASSLLAGGLDTQYF.

This clonotype has just a few counts. The chain recombines TRBV3-1 with TRBJ2-5; D remains unclear. Germline V gene lookup returns CDR1 LGHDT and CDR2 YNNKEL (reference sequence). The CDR3 length is 15 residues. V lost 0 bases and J lost 2, with 10 bases in between. CDR3 in amino acids: CASSQETILQETQYF. The CDR3 DNA is TGTGCCAGCAGCCAAGAGACGATTCTTCAAGAGACCCAGTACTTC.

This clonotype has only a few counts. The rearrangement links TRBV7-9 to TRBJ1-2; no definite D call. Between the trimmed V and J ends, which lost 3 bases and 4 bases, there was a span of 9 bases. CDR1 and CDR2 from the germline V gene are SEHNR and FQNEAQ (reference sequence). The CDR3 sequence is 13 residues long. In DNA, the CDR3 is TGTGCCAGCAGCTTGGCAAAGACCTATGGCTACACCTTC. Translation gives CASSLAKTYGYTF.

As concerns this clonotype: A junction boundary mismatches the germline segment, possibly from a read error. This rearrangement joins TRBV20-1 to TRBJ2-5; 7 nucleotides align to TRBD1. CDR3 length equals 19 residues. The germline V gene has CDR1 DFQATT and CDR2 SNEGSKA (reference sequence). CDR3: CSARAHSDRDRHIQGTQYF. The CDR3 DNA reads as TGCAGTGCTAGAGCTCACTCCGACCGGGACAGACATATCCAAGGGACCCAGTACTTC.

V and J are TRBV20-1 and TRBJ1-4; no reliable D call. The V and J ends lost 1 base and 0 bases respectively, with 9 bases between them. CDR1 is DFQATT and CDR2 is SNEGSKA in the germline V gene (reference sequence). This CDR3 is 15 amino acids long. The CDR3 bases are TGCAGTGCTAGAGTTCTTGAGACAACTAATGAAAAACTGTTTTTT. Translating gives CSARVLETTNEKLFF.